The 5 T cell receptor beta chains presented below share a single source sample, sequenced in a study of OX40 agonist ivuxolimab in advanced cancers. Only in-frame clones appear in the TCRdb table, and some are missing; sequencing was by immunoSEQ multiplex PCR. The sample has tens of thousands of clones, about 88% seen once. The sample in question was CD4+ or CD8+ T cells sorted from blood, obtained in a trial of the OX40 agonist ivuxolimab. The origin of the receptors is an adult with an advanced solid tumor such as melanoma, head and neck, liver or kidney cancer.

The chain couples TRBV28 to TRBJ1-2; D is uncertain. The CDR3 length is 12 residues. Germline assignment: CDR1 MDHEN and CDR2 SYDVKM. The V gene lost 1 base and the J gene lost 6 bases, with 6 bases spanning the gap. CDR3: CASSLSQHGYTF. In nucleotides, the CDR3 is TGTGCCAGCAGTTTATCGCAGCATGGCTACACCTTC.

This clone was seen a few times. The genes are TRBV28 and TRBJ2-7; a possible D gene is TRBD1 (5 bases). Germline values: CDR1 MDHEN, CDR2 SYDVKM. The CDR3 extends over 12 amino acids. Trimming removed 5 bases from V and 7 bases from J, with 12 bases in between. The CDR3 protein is CASSPNRQEQYF. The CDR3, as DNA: TGTGCCAGCAGTCCAAATCGACAGGAGCAGTACTTC.

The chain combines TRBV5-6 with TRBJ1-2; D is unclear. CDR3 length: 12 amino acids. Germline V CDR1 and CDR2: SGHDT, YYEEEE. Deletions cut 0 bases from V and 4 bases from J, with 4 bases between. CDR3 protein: CASSLGTYGYTF. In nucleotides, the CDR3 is TGTGCCAGCAGCTTGGGGACCTATGGCTACACCTTC. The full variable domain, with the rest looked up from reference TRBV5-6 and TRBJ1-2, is DAGVTQSPTHLIKTRGQQVTLRCSPKSGHDTVSWYQQALGQGPQFIFQYYEEEERQRGNFPDRFSGHQFPNYSSELNVNALLLGDSALYLCASSLGTYGYTFGSGTRLTVV.

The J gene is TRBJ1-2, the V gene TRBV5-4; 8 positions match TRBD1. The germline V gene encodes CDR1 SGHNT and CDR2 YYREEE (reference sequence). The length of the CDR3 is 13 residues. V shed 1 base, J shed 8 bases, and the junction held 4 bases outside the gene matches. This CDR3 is CASSLPGQVGYTF. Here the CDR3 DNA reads TGTGCCAGCAGCTTGCCGGGACAGGTCGGCTACACCTTC. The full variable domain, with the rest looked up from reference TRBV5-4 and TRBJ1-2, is ETGVTQSPTHLIKTRGQQVTLRCSSQSGHNTVSWYQQALGQGPQFIFQYYREEENGRGNFPPRFSGLQFPNYSSELNVNALELDDSALYLCASSLPGQVGYTFGSGTRLTVV.

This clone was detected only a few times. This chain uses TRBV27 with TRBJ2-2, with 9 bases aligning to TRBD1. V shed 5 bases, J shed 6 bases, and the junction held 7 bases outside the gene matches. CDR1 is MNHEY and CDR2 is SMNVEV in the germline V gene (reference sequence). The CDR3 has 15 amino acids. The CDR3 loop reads CASSPGQGRSGELFF. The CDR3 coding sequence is TGTGCCAGCAGTCCCGGACAGGGGAGATCCGGGGAGCTGTTTTTT.